This is a list of T cell receptor beta chains from one sample in a study of blood T cell repertoires in COVID-19. Method: immunoSEQ multiplex PCR; TCRdb's copy keeps in-frame clones and lacks some. The sample holds about 48,000 clones, 90% seen once. The specimen sequenced was peripheral blood. These receptors originate from a man between 65 and 80 years old with acute or convalescent COVID-19. Both conserved end residues are part of each CDR3. A D gene is named only where the DNA matches it firmly. A row's size may be missing; if present it is once, few, many or a size class.

>TRBJ2-1|TRBD1|TRBV7-2|once|13
CASSSGTGKVQFF
TGTGCCAGCAGCTCCGGGACAGGGAAGGTGCAGTTCTTC
>TRBJ2-7|-|TRBV24-1|once|15
CATSDPGQATYEQYF
TGTGCCACCAGTGACCCGGGACAAGCAACCTACGAGCAGTACTTC
>TRBJ2-4|-|TRBV6-2/TRBV6-3|-|17
CASSPNSGTLAKNIQYF
TGTGCCAGCAGCCCAAATTCCGGGACATTAGCCAAAAACATTCAGTACTTC
>TRBJ1-5|TRBD1|TRBV9|-|15
CASSAGTGNVQPQHF
TGTGCCAGCAGCGCAGGGACAGGGAACGTTCAGCCCCAGCATTTT
>TRBJ1-4|-|TRBV30|-|13
CAWSRGANEKLFF
TGTGCCTGGAGTAGGGGTGCGAATGAAAAACTGTTTTTT
>TRBJ2-3|-|TRBV3-1/TRBV3-2|-|13
CASSQGTTDTQYF
TGTGCCAGCAGCCAAGGAACTACAGATACGCAGTATTTT
>TRBJ2-3|TRBD1|TRBV4-1|-|13
CASSQDPRDRAYF
TGCGCCAGCAGCCAAGATCCGCGGGACAGGGCCTATTTT
>TRBJ2-2|TRBD2|TRBV7-2|-|14
CASSLAGLDGELFF
TGTGCCAGCAGCTTAGCCGGACTAGACGGGGAGCTGTTTTTT
>TRBJ1-2|-|TRBV3-1/TRBV3-2|-|15
CASSQGGVSLYGYTF
TGTGCCAGCAGCCAAGGGGGGGTATCGCTCTATGGCTACACCTTC
>TRBJ2-1|-|TRBV6-2/TRBV6-3|once|16
CASSFEVAVSYNEQFF
TGTGCCAGCAGTTTTGAGGTAGCGGTCTCCTACAATGAGCAGTTCTTC
>TRBJ2-7|TRBD1|TRBV11-3|-|14
CASSPGQGPYEQYF
TGTGCCAGCAGCCCGGGACAGGGTCCCTACGAGCAGTACTTC
>TRBJ1-5|TRBD1|TRBV5-1|-|14
CASRPQGADQPQHF
TGCGCCAGCAGGCCACAGGGGGCGGACCAGCCCCAGCATTTT
>TRBJ1-2|TRBD1|TRBV28|-|19
CASSLSRRDRGTSNYGYTF
TGTGCCAGCAGTTTAAGTCGACGGGACAGGGGGACTTCTAACTATGGCTACACCTTC